This T cell receptor (beta chain) was obtained from a study of regulatory T cells in long-lasting Graves disease. A remark on this clonotype: What it binds is not known.

Time point defined: newly diagnosed GD, antithyroid drugs for less than 3 months. Researchers made the TCR library from RNA that was extracted from PBMCs. Patients of an endocrinology department in Xi'an, China, were included. Libraries of TCR beta came from iRepertoire HTBI primers plus Arm-PCR of CDR3 regions. Each CDR3 protein gets one entry after TCRdb re-called the multiplex PCR reads with MiXCR. Among some 460,000 distinct CDR3 sequences listed, 15% to 20% were seen once. The V end was cut by 0 bases, the J end by 2 bases, with 11 bases between. Germline lookup yields CDR1 SGDLS and CDR2 YYNGEE. The CDR3 loop spans 15 amino acids. Study outcomes and limitations: Persistent disease preferred TRBV28, TRBJ1-2 and TRBJ2-5.

The same data also contributed to another study, on T cells in Graves' hyperthyroidism and ophthalmopathy.

This chain links TRBV9 with TRBJ1-2; no firm D call. Material: peripheral blood mononuclear cells (PBMCs), obtained at new diagnosis, from a patient treated with antithyroid drugs. The TCR comes from a man aged 40-50 years with Graves disease. CDR3 nucleotide sequence: TGTGCCAGCAGCGTAGACTCCAATCTGAACTATGGCTACACCTTC. This sequence encodes CASSVDSNLNYGYTF.